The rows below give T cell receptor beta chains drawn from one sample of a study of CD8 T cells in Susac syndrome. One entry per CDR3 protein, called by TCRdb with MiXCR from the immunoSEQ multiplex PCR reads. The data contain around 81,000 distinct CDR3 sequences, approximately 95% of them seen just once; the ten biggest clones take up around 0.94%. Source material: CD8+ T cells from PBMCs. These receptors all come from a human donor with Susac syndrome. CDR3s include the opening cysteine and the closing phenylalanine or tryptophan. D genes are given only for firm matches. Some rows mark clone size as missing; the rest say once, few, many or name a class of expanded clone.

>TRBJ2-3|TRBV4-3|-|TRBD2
TGCGCCAGCAGCCAAGAATCGGCTAGCGGGAGAGGTGGAGATACGCAGTATTTT
CASSQESASGRGGDTQYF
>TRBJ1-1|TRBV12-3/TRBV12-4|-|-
TGTGCCAGCAGTTTGGGTCAGGGTCTGAACACTGAAGCTTTCTTT
CASSLGQGLNTEAFF
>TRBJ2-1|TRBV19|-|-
TGTGCCAGTACCACACCCGCCGAGGATCACAATGAGCAGTTCTTC
CASTTPAEDHNEQFF
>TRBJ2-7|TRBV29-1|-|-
TGCAGCGTTGCGGGCGGTCCCTACGAGCAGTACTTC
CSVAGGPYEQYF
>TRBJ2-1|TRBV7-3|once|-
TGTGCCAGCAGCTTAACGGGCCTCCGGGGAAATGAGCAGTTCTTC
CASSLTGLRGNEQFF
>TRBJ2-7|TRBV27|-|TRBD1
TGTGCCAGCCGTGGACAGGCTTACGAGCAGTACTTC
CASRGQAYEQYF
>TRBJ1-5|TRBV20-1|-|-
TGCAGTGCTGGAGGGGGAGACAGCCATAGCAATCAGCCCCAGCATTTT
CSAGGGDSHSNQPQHF
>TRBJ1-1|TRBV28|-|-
TGTGCCAGCAGTTTTCCCGAACCTAAGGCTTATGAGGCTTTCTTT
CASSFPEPKAYEAFF
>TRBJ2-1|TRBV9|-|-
TGTGCCAGCAGCGTCGGGGGACAGCGGGTCGTTGTCGATGAGCAGTTCTTC
CASSVGGQRVVVDEQFF
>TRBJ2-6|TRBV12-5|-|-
TGTGCTAGTGGTTTTGGGGCCAACGTCCTGACTTTC
CASGFGANVLTF
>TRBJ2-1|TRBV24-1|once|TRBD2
TGTGCCACCAGTGGTACCGGGACTAGGGGCCCCTACAATGAGCAGTTCTTC
CATSGTGTRGPYNEQFF
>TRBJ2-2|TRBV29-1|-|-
TGCAGCGCCCAAGGGGGGGGTAACACCGGGGAGCTGTTTTTT
CSAQGGGNTGELFF
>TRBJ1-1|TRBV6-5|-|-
TGTGCCAGCAGTTACTCCCGATACAGTGAAGCTTTCTTT
CASSYSRYSEAFF
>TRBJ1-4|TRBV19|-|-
TGTGCCAGTAAACAGGGAACTAATGAAAAACTGTTTTTT
CASKQGTNEKLFF
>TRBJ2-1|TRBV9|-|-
TGTGCCAGCAGCGCTACACTATACAATGAGCAGTTCTTC
CASSATLYNEQFF
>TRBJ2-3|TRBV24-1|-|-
TGTGCCACCAGTGATTTGGGCGCAGATACGCAGTATTTT
CATSDLGADTQYF
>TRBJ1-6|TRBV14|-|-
TGTGCCAGCAGCCAAGGCTCAGGGACATATAATTCACCCCTCCACTTT
CASSQGSGTYNSPLHF
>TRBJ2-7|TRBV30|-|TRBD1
TGTGCCTGGAGTACAGCGACAGGGATGTACTACGAGCAGTACTTC
CAWSTATGMYYEQYF
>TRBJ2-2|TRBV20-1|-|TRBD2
TGCAGTGCTCGGACTAGCGGGGATGCCGGGGAGCTGTTTTTT
CSARTSGDAGELFF
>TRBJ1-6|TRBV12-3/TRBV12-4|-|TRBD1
TGTGCCAGCAGTTTGGGACAGGGAAATTCACCCCTCCACTTT
CASSLGQGNSPLHF
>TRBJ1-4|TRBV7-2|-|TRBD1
TGTGCCAGCAGCTTAGCCTTATTGGGGACAGCCTCAGAGGCTAATGAAAAACTGTTTTTT
CASSLALLGTASEANEKLFF
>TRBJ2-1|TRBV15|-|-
TGTGCCACCAGCAGAGATATTGGCAGGGAGTACTACAATGAGCAGTTCTTC
CATSRDIGREYYNEQFF
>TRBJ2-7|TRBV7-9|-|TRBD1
TGTGCCAGCAGCCACCCGACAGGGGGCCCAGCGGGGGTGCCCTACGAGCAGTACTTC
CASSHPTGGPAGVPYEQYF
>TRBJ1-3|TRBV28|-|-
TGTGCCAGCAGTTTCAGTGGAGACACCATATATTTT
CASSFSGDTIYF
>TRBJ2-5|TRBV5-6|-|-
TGTGCCAGCAGCGTCGGGACGAAAGAGACCCAGTACTTC
CASSVGTKETQYF
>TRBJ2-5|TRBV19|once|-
TGTGCCAGTAGTATAACCGGGGACATCCAAGAGACCCAGTACTTC
CASSITGDIQETQYF
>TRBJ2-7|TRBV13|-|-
TGTGCCAGCACCCTGACAGGTTTATCCTACGAGCAGTACTTC
CASTLTGLSYEQYF
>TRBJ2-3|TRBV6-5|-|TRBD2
TGTGCCAGCAGCGAACGGGGGGGAGGCACAGATACGCAGTATTTT
CASSERGGGTDTQYF
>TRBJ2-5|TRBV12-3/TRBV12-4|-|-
TGTGCCAGCAGTTTAAGTGCGGTCCTCCAAGAGACCCAGTACTTC
CASSLSAVLQETQYF
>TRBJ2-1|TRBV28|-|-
TGTGCCAGCAGTCTACAGGTTTACAATGAGCAGTTCTTC
CASSLQVYNEQFF
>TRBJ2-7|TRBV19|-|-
TGTGCCAGTAGTATTTTAGCCACCAGCTCCTACGAGCAGTACTTC
CASSILATSSYEQYF
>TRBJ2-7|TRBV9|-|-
TGTGCCAGCAGCGTAGAGGCCAACTCCTACGAGCAGTACTTC
CASSVEANSYEQYF
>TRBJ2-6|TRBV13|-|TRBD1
TGTGCCAGCAGCGTTGGGTCCGAGACAGGGAAGTTAGGTGGGGCCAACGTCCTGACTTTC
CASSVGSETGKLGGANVLTF
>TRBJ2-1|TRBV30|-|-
TGTGCCTGGAGTCCGGGGACTCCTATGGATGAGCAGTTCTTC
CAWSPGTPMDEQFF
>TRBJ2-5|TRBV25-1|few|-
TGTGCCAGCAGTGAACTCAGCGGTACTACGGGGGAGACCCAGTACTTC
CASSELSGTTGETQYF
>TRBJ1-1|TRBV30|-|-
TGTGCCTGGAGTGTACAGAAGGGAAGGACCCCTGAAGCTTTCTTT
CAWSVQKGRTPEAFF
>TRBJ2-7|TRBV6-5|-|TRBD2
TGTGCCAGCAGTACGCCGGGACTAGCACACGAGCAGTACTTC
CASSTPGLAHEQYF
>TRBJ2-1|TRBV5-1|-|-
TGCGCCAGCAGCTTGAGTATCAATGAGCAGTTCTTC
CASSLSINEQFF
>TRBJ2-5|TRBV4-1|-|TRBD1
TGCGCCAGCAGCCCCCTGACAGGGGGAGAGACCCAGTACTTC
CASSPLTGGETQYF
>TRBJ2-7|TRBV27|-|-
TGTGCCAGCAGTTTATCGGCTTCGTCGCTGGGGGGCGAGCAGTACTTC
CASSLSASSLGGEQYF
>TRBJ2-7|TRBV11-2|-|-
TGTGCCAGCAGCAGAGGAGGGACGGGCTACGAGCAGTACTTC
CASSRGGTGYEQYF
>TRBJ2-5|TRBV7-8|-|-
TGTGCCAGCAGTATTGGCGGGGAGACCCAGTACTTC
CASSIGGETQYF
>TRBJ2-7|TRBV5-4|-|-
TGTGCCAGCAGCTTCGGCAGGGGCTACGAGCAGTACTTC
CASSFGRGYEQYF
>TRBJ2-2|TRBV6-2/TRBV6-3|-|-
TGTGCCAGCAGTTTCGTGGGAGCGAACACCGGGGAGCTGTTTTTT
CASSFVGANTGELFF
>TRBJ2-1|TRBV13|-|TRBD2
TGTGCCAGCACAACGGGACTAGCGGGAGGGGTCGGGTCCTACAATGAGCAGTTCTTC
CASTTGLAGGVGSYNEQFF
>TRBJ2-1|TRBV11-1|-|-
TGTGCCAGCAGCCGCAGGGGGGGCTCAAATGAGCAGTTCTTC
CASSRRGGSNEQFF
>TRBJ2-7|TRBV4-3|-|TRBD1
TGCGCCAGCAGCCAAGATCTGGACAGGGGATATGAGGACGAGCAGTACTTC
CASSQDLDRGYEDEQYF
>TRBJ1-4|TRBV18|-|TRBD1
TGTGCCTGCGCCGACAGGGGGAACAATGAAAAACTGTTTTTT
CACADRGNNEKLFF
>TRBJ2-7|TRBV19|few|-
TGTGCCAGTAGTTCGGGTCTAGGGTCCTACGAGCAGTACTTC
CASSSGLGSYEQYF
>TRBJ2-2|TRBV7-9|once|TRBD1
TGTGCCAGCAGCCCAACGACGGACAGGGCGGCCGGGGAGCTGTTTTTT
CASSPTTDRAAGELFF
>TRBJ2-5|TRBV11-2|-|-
TGTGCCAGCAGCTCGACAGTTCAAGAGACCCAGTACTTC
CASSSTVQETQYF
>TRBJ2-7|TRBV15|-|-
TGTGCCACCAGCCCAATCTTTGCGGGACGGACCCTCGGGCAGTACTTC
CATSPIFAGRTLGQYF
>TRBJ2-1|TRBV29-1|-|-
TGCAGCGGGGGGGTTGCTGGCAATGAGCAGTTCTTC
CSGGVAGNEQFF
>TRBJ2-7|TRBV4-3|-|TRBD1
TGCGCCAGCAGCTTACACAGGGGAGTGATCTCCTACGAGCAGTACTTC
CASSLHRGVISYEQYF
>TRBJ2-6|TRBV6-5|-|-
TGTGCCAGCAGTCCCAGGGAGTCTGGGGCCAACGTCCTGACTTTC
CASSPRESGANVLTF
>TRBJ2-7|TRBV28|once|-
TGTGCCAGCAGTTTTGTGGGGTACGAGCAGTACTTC
CASSFVGYEQYF
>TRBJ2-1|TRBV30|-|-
TGTGCCTGGAATCCTCCGGGTAGCGGATCCTACAATGAGCAGTTCTTC
CAWNPPGSGSYNEQFF
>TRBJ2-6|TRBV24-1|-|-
TGTGCCACCAGTGACGGTAACATAGGGGTTGCTGGGGCCAACGTCCTGACTTTC
CATSDGNIGVAGANVLTF
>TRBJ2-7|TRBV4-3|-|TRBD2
TGCGCCAGCAGCCCCGAGATTAGCGGGACACCCTACGAGCAGTACTTC
CASSPEISGTPYEQYF